The present T cell receptor (beta chain) was sequenced within a study of cytomegalovirus exposure and HLA in healthy donors. General study findings and limits: The study listed 150 to 200 cytomegalovirus-associated TCR beta chains.

Germline V gene data show CDR1 as MNHEY and CDR2 as SMNVEV (reference sequence). With V trimmed by 5 bases and J by 7 bases, 6 bases remained unmatched. CDR3 length equals 15 residues. Concerning this clone: As yet, its antigen is unknown. The same CDR3 arises from other DNA sequences in this sample as well.

Using immunoSEQ multiplex PCR, the repertoire was profiled, and TCRdb retains in-frame clones only, with some absent. The data contain 80,000 to 100,000 clones, about 88% of them seen just once; the ten biggest clones take up 5.5% to 7%. V usage is TRBV27 and J usage is TRBJ1-6; the match to TRBD1 covers 9 bases. This TCR derives from a man aged 18-30 years in good health and CMV-seropositive. Specimen: PBMCs. The CDR3 DNA follows: TGTGCCAGCAGTCCTGGGACAGGGCGCAATTCACCCCTCCACTTT. Translating it yields CASSPGTGRNSPLHF.